Detailed here is one TCR beta chain. The data stem from a study of blood T cell repertoires in COVID-19. The wider study: The United States, Italy and Spain supplied acute and convalescent COVID-19 samples. Sample material is recorded as cDNA or gDNA derived from T cells, B-cell-depleted T cells, or PBMCs.

This CDR3 contains 15 residues. Germline V lookup: CDR1 MDHEN, CDR2 SYDVKM. The ends lost 10 bases at V and 0 bases at J; junction bases unmatched: 9. Per the authors' pipeline: Nucleated cell number was recorded as an estimate derived from reference gene primer amplification. Sequencing used immunoSEQ multiplex PCR; TCRdb keeps in-frame clones, though not all of them. That table gives V, J and clone size, and the DNA gave D and trimming. The table records about 140,000 clones, just under 80% of them present only once. This receptor was obtained from a woman in her fifties or sixties with acute or convalescent COVID-19. The source material was peripheral blood. V is TRBV28 and J is TRBJ1-1, with TRBD1 matching over 9 bases. In DNA form, the CDR3 reads TGTGCCACACACAGGGGGCTCTATATGAACACTGAAGCTTTCTTT. It codes for CATHRGLYMNTEAFF.